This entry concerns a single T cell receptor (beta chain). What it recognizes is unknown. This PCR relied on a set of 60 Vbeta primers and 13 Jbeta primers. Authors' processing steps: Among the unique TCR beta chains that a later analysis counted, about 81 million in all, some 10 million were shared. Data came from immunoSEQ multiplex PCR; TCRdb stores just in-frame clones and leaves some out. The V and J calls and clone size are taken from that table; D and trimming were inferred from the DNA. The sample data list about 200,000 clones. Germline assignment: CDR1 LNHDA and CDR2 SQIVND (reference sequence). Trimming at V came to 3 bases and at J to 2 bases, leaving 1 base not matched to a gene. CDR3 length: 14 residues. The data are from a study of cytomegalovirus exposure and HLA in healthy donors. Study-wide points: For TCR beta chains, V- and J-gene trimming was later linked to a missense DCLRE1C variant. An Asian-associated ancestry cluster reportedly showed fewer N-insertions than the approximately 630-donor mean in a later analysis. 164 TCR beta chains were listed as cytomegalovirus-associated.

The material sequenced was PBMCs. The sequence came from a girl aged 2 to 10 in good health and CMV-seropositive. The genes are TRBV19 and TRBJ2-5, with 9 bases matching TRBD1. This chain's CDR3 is CASSIGQGQETQYF. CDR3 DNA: TGTGCCAGTAGTATCGGACAGGGGCAAGAGACCCAGTACTTC.